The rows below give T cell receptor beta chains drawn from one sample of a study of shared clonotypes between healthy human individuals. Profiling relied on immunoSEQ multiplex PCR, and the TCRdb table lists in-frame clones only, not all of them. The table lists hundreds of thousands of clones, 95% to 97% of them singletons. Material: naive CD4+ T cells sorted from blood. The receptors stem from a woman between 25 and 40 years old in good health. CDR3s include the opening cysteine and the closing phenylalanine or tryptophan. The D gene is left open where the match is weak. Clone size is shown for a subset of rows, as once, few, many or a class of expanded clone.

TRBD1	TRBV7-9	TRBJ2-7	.	TGTGCCAGCAGCGCCGGGGGCGGGACAGGGGCTTACGAGCAGTACTTC	CASSAGGGTGAYEQYF
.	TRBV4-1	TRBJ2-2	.	TGCGCCAGCAGCCAAGAAGGCGGGGACACCGGGGAGCTGTTTTTT	CASSQEGGDTGELFF
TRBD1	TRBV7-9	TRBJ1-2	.	TGTGCCAGCAGCCGGGACAGGGTGAGGTATGGCTACACCTTC	CASSRDRVRYGYTF
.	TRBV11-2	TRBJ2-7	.	TGTGCCAGCAGCTCTGATAGGGGTTCCTACGAGCAGTACTTC	CASSSDRGSYEQYF
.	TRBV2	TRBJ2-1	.	TGTGCCAGCAGTGATCACTATGAGCAGTTCTTC	CASSDHYEQFF
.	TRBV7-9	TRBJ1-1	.	TGTGCCAGCAGCTTCTGGACAGCGAACACTGAAGCTTTCTTT	CASSFWTANTEAFF
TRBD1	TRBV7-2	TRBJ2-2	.	TGTGCCAGCAGCTTAGGGGGACAGTTGAACACCGGGGAGCTGTTTTTT	CASSLGGQLNTGELFF
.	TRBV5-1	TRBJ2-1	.	TGCGCCAGCAGCCAGGCTAGCGAGTCCTACAATGAGCAGTTCTTC	CASSQASESYNEQFF
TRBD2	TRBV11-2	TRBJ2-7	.	TGTGCCAGCAGCTTACTCCTAGCGGGTTACTACGAGCAGTACTTC	CASSLLLAGYYEQYF
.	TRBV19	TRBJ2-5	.	TGTGCCAGTAGTATTGGGACCATCCAAGAGACCCAGTACTTC	CASSIGTIQETQYF
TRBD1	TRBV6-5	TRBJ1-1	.	TGTGCCAGCAGTTACGACAGGGGAGGTAACACTGAAGCTTTCTTT	CASSYDRGGNTEAFF
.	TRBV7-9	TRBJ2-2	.	TGTGCCAGCCAGCCCCTCAACACCGGGGAGCTGTTTTTT	CASQPLNTGELFF
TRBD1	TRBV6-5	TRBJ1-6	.	TGTGCCAGCAGTAGAGGGACAGGGAACGGGTCCCTCCACTTT	CASSRGTGNGSLHF
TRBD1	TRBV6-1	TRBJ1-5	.	TGTGCCAGCAGTGAAAATAGAGGGGGCCTCAATCAGCCCCAGCATTTT	CASSENRGGLNQPQHF
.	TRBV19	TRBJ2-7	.	TGTGCCAGTAGTACCCTAGCCGGGACTGGCTCCTACGAGCAGTACTTC	CASSTLAGTGSYEQYF
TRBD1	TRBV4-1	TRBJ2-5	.	TGCGCCAGCAGCCAATCCCCGGGACAGGGGCCGAAGGCGTCTCTGGCCCAGTACTTC	CASSQSPGQGPKASLAQYF
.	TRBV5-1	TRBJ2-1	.	TGCGCCAGCAGCTTGGAAGGGTCCCACAGAGAGCAGTTCTTC	CASSLEGSHREQFF
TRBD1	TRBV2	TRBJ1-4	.	TGTGCCAGCAGTGGACAGGGTACTGAAAAACTGTTTTTT	CASSGQGTEKLFF
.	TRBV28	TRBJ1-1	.	TGTGCCAGCACCCCGGGGCGGGAGATGAACACTGAAGCTTTCTTT	CASTPGREMNTEAFF
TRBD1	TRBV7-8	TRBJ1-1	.	TGTGCCAGCAGCTCTATCGTAGGACAGGGGGCAATGAACACTGAAGCTTTCTTT	CASSSIVGQGAMNTEAFF
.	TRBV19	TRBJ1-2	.	TGTGCCAGTAGTCAAAGGTGGAACCCCAACTATGGCTACACCTTC	CASSQRWNPNYGYTF
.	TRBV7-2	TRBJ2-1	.	TGTGCCAGCAGCTTAGTTGGTAGTGAGCAGTTCTTC	CASSLVGSEQFF
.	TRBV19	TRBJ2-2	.	TGTGCCAGTAGTATAGGAGCCGGGGACGTCACCGGGGAGCTGTTTTTT	CASSIGAGDVTGELFF
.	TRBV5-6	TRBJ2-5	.	TGTGCCAGCAGCTTGGTTTCGTCCCAGTACTTC	CASSLVSSQYF
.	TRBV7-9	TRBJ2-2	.	TGTGCCAGCAGCTTGAGGGGCAAGAACACCGGGGAGCTGTTTTTT	CASSLRGKNTGELFF
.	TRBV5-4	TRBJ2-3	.	TGTGCCAGCAGCTTGGATTGGGGTGGGCAAGATACGCAGTATTTT	CASSLDWGGQDTQYF
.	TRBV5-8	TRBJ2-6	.	TGTGCCAGCAGCTTGGGTCAAATCAGCTCTGGGGCCAACGTCCTGACTTTC	CASSLGQISSGANVLTF
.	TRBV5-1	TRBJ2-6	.	TGCGCCAGCAGCTTGGAAACAGGGACCTACTCTGGGGCCAACGTCCTGACTTTC	CASSLETGTYSGANVLTF
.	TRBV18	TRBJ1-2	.	TGTGCCAGCTCACCGCAGGGGTTTAGCCGTGGCTACACCTTC	CASSPQGFSRGYTF
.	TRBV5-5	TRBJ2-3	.	TGTGCCAGCAGCTCGACAGATACGCAGTATTTT	CASSSTDTQYF
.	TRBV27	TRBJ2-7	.	TGTGCCAGCAGTCCCCGGGGACACGGTCCCTACGAGCAGTACTTC	CASSPRGHGPYEQYF
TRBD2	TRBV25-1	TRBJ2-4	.	TGTGCCAGCAGTGGTAGTCTAGCGGTCTCCAAAAACATTCAGTACTTC	CASSGSLAVSKNIQYF
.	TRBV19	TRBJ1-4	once	TGTGCCGGAAGAGATGCAACTAATGAAAAACTGTTTTTT	CAGRDATNEKLFF
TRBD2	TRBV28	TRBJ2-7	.	TGTGCCAGCAGTTTAAAAAGACTAGCGGGAGGCATGGGCGAGCAGTACTTC	CASSLKRLAGGMGEQYF
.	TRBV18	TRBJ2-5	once	TGTGCCAGCTCACCGCCGGTAGCAGGGTCTGAGACCCAGTACTTC	CASSPPVAGSETQYF
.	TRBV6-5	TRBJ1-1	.	TGTGCCAGCAGTTCCAGTGGGTACGAAGCTTTCTTT	CASSSSGYEAFF
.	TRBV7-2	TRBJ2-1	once	TGTGCCAGCAGCTTAAGGGGGGTGATCTTC	CASSLRGVIF
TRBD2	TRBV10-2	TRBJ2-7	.	TGCGCCAGCCGGGGGGGCGGATTTTACGAGCAGTACTTC	CASRGGGFYEQYF
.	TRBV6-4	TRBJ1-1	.	TGTGCCAGCAGGGGCCCGAATAGAACTGAAGCTTTCTTT	CASRGPNRTEAFF
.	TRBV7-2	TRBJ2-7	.	TGTGCCAGCAGCTTCCAGGCTGGAGACTCCTACGAGCAGTACTTC	CASSFQAGDSYEQYF
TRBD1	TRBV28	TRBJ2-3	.	TGTGCCTCCCGGACAGGGCCATATACGCAGTATTTT	CASRTGPYTQYF